These T cell receptor beta chains were read from a single sample in a study of T-cell memory formation after mild COVID-19. TCRdb reprocessed the 5' RACE reads via MiXCR and lists one record per CDR3 protein. This sample has about 120,000 distinct CDR3 sequences, with approximately 16% found just once. Sample: PBMCs or a T cell subset sorted from them (not recorded which). The receptors stem from an adult woman who had mild COVID-19 (a few samples of this study predate the infection). Cell type and time point are not known. Each CDR3 is given without its conserved first and last residue. Fields, in order: V gene, J gene, CDR3 protein.

TRBV11-2,TRBJ2-5,ASSPPDREETQY
TRBV3-1,TRBJ2-3,ASSQGQGMEADTQY
TRBV10-3,TRBJ2-1,AISGGGGNEQF
TRBV12-3/TRBV12-4,TRBJ1-2,ASSFGDNYGYT
TRBV7-2,TRBJ2-6,ASSSGGSGANVLT
TRBV2,TRBJ2-1,ASSASGGGYNEQF
TRBV5-5,TRBJ2-1,ASSGLNRPLNEQF
TRBV7-2,TRBJ2-1,ASSPLGGSSYNEQF
TRBV9,TRBJ2-1,ASSVVSEAVLF
TRBV5-1,TRBJ2-7,ASSLGGGGEQY
TRBV6-5,TRBJ2-6,ASSSITGMNSGANVLT
TRBV6-2/TRBV6-3,TRBJ2-1,ASSFQGPVEQF
TRBV27,TRBJ2-1,ASRGLAGGSYNEQF
TRBV12-3/TRBV12-4,TRBJ2-6,ASSIPLTGANVLT
TRBV20-1,TRBJ2-7,SARDRGSSYEQY
TRBV28,TRBJ2-6,ASSSSGAGYFTSGANVLT
TRBV7-9,TRBJ1-2,ASSPRQPYYGYT
TRBV20-1,TRBJ2-7,SALDRGRSNYEQY
TRBV6-5,TRBJ2-4,ASSYSGGEEFNIQY
TRBV6-4,TRBJ2-1,ASSDWGGPNNEQF
TRBV10-3,TRBJ1-5,ATRLAGGNQPQH
TRBV20-1,TRBJ2-1,SAPSISGRLASYNEQF
TRBV20-1,TRBJ1-5,SAGQGNQPQH
TRBV19,TRBJ2-7,ASSSDHSYEQY
TRBV5-4,TRBJ2-4,ASSLSEAKNIQY
TRBV5-6,TRBJ1-2,ASSQGQGIYGYT
TRBV7-2,TRBJ1-6,ASTYAGGKNSPLH
TRBV5-1,TRBJ2-3,ASSGGGEGTDTQY
TRBV5-1,TRBJ2-2,ASSQRGLSNTGELF
TRBV12-3/TRBV12-4,TRBJ2-1,ASRDRGPYFAEQF
TRBV13,TRBJ2-5,ASSLVHTQY
TRBV7-9,TRBJ2-7,ASSPQLTYEQY
TRBV6-5,TRBJ2-3,ASSYGGTDTQY
TRBV5-1,TRBJ2-2,ASSLWTSGANTGELF
TRBV29-1,TRBJ1-2,SVATGSNYGYT
TRBV27,TRBJ2-7,ASSLSFRGYEQY
TRBV5-1,TRBJ2-7,ASSLTGTVYEQY
TRBV4-1,TRBJ2-5,ASSQAGSGQGQETQY
TRBV6-6,TRBJ1-2,AATGQGGYGYT
TRBV9,TRBJ2-1,ASSVALLASYNEQF
TRBV6-2/TRBV6-3,TRBJ2-7,ASRSRDYVSYEQY
TRBV7-2,TRBJ1-1,ASSLVGGAEAF
TRBV6-5,TRBJ2-1,ASRGGRFEQF
TRBV6-5,TRBJ2-1,ASRPTSVPLGVQF
TRBV27,TRBJ2-5,ASSLWATGTQY
TRBV12-3/TRBV12-4,TRBJ2-6,ASSSQTGGANVLT
TRBV18,TRBJ2-3,ASSPSGTDTQY
TRBV20-1,TRBJ1-4,SAPWGRGPKTSKLF
TRBV6-5,TRBJ2-6,ASSFHRVGANVLT
TRBV6-5,TRBJ2-1,ASSYSVAGSNEQF
TRBV2,TRBJ2-7,ASGRGQGTPEQY
TRBV30,TRBJ2-2,ACAGDRSHTGELF
TRBV27,TRBJ2-7,ASSRWTEAYEQY
TRBV12-3/TRBV12-4,TRBJ2-2,ASSFVGRGVGELF
TRBV5-1,TRBJ2-7,ASSVGQRSYEQY
TRBV5-1,TRBJ2-5,ASSSNVLGLAGQETQY
TRBV5-1,TRBJ2-3,ASSLALAFYTDTQY
TRBV29-1,TRBJ2-3,SVGPSTDTQY